The clone carrying this T cell receptor (beta chain) was seen only a few times. The antigen is not known. The sample belongs to a study of CD8 T cells in ankylosing spondylitis. Study conclusions and caveats: In ankylosing spondylitis blood, a motif of roughly eight highly homologous TCR beta variants appeared characteristic. The authors reported significant enrichment of disease-linked clones in matched ankylosing spondylitis synovial fluid. Disease-linked clones, CD8+, were relatively rare in peripheral blood.

TCRdb used MiXCR to reprocess the 5' RACE reads, holding one entry per CDR3 protein. The sample contains hundreds of thousands of distinct CDR3 sequences, roughly 12% of which appear only once. This clonotype originated in a male donor with ankylosing spondylitis. Material: blood, either unsorted or a sorted T cell fraction (not recorded which).

The CDR3 coding sequence is TGTGCCAGCAGCGCCGAGGCGGGGGGACAGTTAGGATATGGCTACACCTTC. It is translated as CASSAEAGGQLGYGYTF. The chain combines TRBV9 with TRBJ1-2; 7 nucleotides align to TRBD1. The J segment lost 5 bases and the V segment lost 3 bases, leaving 16 bases of the junction unmatched. Germline values: CDR1 SGDLS, CDR2 YYNGEE. This CDR3 spans 17 amino acids.